This T cell receptor (beta chain) was sequenced in a study of cytomegalovirus exposure and HLA in healthy donors. Study results and caveats: What a later analysis showed was that several of the most significant clusters appeared linked to common viral pathogens. Only CMV serostatus was available as immune exposure information.

Nominally healthy donors provided the samples, though records likely missed some immune exposures. Comments on this clone: Its matching antigen is unknown.

V lost 5 bases and J lost 2, with 16 bases in between. The germline V gene encodes CDR1 MGHRA and CDR2 YSYEKL. The CDR3 runs to 17 residues. PCR primers comprised 60 Vbeta and 13 Jbeta primers. Method: immunoSEQ multiplex PCR; TCRdb's copy keeps in-frame clones and lacks some. The sample records roughly 120,000 clones, around 75% being singletons. Sequenced input: PBMCs. V gene TRBV4-1 combines with J gene TRBJ2-6; the D gene is possibly TRBD2 (5 bases). The source is a middle-aged woman in good health and CMV-seropositive. The CDR3 spells CASSGRRSAPGANVLTF. Written as DNA, the CDR3 is TGCGCCAGCAGCGGGCGACGTAGCGCCCCTGGGGCCAACGTCCTGACTTTC.